These 7 T cell receptor beta chains share one sample of origin, sequenced in a study of molecular identifiers for immune sequencing clone quantification. One entry per CDR3 protein, called by TCRdb with MiXCR from the PCR reads. The table includes around 470,000 distinct CDR3 sequences, about 26% detected once. Input material: naive CD8+ T cells from blood, with Jurkat cell RNA spiked in. Subset indicated: FACS-sorted CD8+CD4-CCR7+CD45RA+ naive T cells. Receptors were obtained from a human donor in good health. Some libraries in this study had Jurkat cell RNA spiked in.

The rearrangement uses TRBV4-3 and TRBJ2-5; D remains unclear. There are 17 residues in the CDR3. CDR1 is LGHNA, CDR2 YSLEER, per germline. V lost 1 base and J 5 bases, leaving 20 bases between the germline ends. CDR3 sequence reads: CASSQGVTPTGLETQYF. CDR3 in DNA: TGCGCCAGCAGCCAAGGGGTAACACCTACCGGGCTCGAGACCCAGTACTTC.

A remark on this clonotype: One junction end does not reproduce the germline sequence, and a read error may be involved. The chain uses TRBV4-3 and TRBJ2-1; D is unresolved. The CDR3 sequence is 14 residues long. Germline V gene data show CDR1 as LGHNA and CDR2 as YSLEER. The CDR3 nucleotides read TGCGCCAGCCGCCAAGAGGACTCCTACAATGAGCAGTTCTTC. It yields the protein CASRQEDSYNEQFF.

The chain joins TRBV12-5 to TRBJ2-1, with D perhaps being TRBD1 or TRBD2 (6 bases each). CDR3 length equals 14 residues. Trimming took 4 bases from V and 10 from J, leaving 17 bases between them. From germline, CDR1 is LGHNT and CDR2 FRNRAP. The DNA for the CDR3 is TGTGCTAGTGGTTGGGGGGACATTTCCTACGAGCAGTTCTTC. It codes for CASGWGDISYEQFF.

The chain is built from TRBV28 and TRBJ2-2; 10 positions match TRBD2. Trimming removed 6 bases from V and 3 bases from J; junction bases left unmatched: 4. Germline-derived CDR1 and CDR2 are MDHEN and SYDVKM. The CDR3 has 15 residues. CDR3 in DNA: TGTGCCAGCAGCCAGGGACTAGCGCACACCGGGGAGCTGTTTTTT. As protein: CASSQGLAHTGELFF.

This clonotype was counted between two and nine times. This chain uses TRBV6-2 or TRBV6-3 with TRBJ2-7, with no clear D. CDR3 size: 15 residues. V was trimmed by 7 bases and J by 1 base, leaving 17 bases between them. The germline V gene has CDR1 MNHEY and CDR2 SVGEGT. Here the CDR3 reads CASTPWGIGSYEQYF. CDR3 sequence (DNA): TGTGCCAGCACCCCCTGGGGTATCGGGTCCTACGAGCAGTACTTC.

A few counts support this clonotype. The rearrangement joins TRBV28 to TRBJ1-3, with a weak D call TRBD1 (6 bases). Germline values: CDR1 MDHEN, CDR2 SYDVKM. The V end was cut by 3 bases, the J end by 0 bases, with 15 bases between. The CDR3 spans 17 residues. DNA of the CDR3: TGTGCCAGCAGTTTCGTCAGGGGCCTTTACTCTGGAAACACCATATATTTT. The encoded protein is CASSFVRGLYSGNTIYF. The complete variable domain, with remaining parts taken from reference TRBV28 and TRBJ1-3, reads DVKVTQSSRYLVKRTGEKVFLECVQDMDHENMFWYRQDPGLGLRLIYFSYDVKMKEKGDIPEGYSVSREKKERFSLILESASTNQTSMYLCASSFVRGLYSGNTIYFGEGSWLTVV.

This clonotype has at least ten counts. This chain joins TRBV5-6 and TRBJ2-3; 8 positions agree with TRBD2. Germline V gene lookup returns CDR1 SGHDT and CDR2 YYEEEE. CDR3 length equals 16 residues. V was clipped by 4 bases and J by 1 base; unmatched bases: 8. In nucleotides, the CDR3 is TGTGCCAGCAGCAGGACCGGGACTAGGGGCACAGATACGCAGTATTTT. It translates to CASSRTGTRGTDTQYF.